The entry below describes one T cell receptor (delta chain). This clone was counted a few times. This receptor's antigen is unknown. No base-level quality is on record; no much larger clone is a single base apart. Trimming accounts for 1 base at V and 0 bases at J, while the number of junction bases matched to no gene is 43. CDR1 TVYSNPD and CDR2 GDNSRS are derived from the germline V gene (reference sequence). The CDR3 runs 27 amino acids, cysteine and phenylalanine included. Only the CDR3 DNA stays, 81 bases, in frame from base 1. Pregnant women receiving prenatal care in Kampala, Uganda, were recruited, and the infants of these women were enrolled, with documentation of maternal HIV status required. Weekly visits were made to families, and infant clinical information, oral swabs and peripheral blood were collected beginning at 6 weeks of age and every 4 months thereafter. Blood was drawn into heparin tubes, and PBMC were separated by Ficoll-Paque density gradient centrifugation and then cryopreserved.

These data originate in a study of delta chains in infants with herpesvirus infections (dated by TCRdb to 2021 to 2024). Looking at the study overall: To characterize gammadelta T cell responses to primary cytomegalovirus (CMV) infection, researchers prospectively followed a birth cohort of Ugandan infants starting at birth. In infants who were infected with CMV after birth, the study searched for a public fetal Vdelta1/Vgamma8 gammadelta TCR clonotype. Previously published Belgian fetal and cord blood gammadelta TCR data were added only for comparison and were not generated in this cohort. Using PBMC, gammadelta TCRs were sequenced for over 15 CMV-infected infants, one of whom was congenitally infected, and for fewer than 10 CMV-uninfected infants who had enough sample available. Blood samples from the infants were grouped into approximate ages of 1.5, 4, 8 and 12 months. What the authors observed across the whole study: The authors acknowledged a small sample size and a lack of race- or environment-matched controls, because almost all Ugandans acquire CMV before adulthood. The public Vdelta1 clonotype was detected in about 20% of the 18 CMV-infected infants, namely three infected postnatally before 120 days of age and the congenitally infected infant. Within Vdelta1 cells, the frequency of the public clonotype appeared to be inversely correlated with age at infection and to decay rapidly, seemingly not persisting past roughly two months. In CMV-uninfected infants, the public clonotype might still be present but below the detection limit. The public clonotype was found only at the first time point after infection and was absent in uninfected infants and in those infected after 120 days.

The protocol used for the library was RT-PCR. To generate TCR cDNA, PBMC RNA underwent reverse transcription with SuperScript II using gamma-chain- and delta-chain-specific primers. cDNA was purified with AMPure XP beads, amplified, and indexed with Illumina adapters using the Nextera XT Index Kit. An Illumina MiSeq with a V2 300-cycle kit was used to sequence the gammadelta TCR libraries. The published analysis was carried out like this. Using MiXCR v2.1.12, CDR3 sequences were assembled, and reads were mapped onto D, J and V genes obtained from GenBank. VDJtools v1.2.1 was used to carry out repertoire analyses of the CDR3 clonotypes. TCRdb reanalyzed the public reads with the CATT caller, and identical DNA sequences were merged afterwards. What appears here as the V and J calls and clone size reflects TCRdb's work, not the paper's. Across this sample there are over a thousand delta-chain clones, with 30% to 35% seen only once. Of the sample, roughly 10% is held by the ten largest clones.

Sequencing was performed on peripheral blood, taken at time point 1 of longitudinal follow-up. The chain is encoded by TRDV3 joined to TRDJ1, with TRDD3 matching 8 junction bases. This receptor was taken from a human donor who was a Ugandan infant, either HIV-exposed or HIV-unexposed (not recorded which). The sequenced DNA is TGTGCCTTTAAGGCCGCCCCTCCCGCCCGTAATCCCACTACTGGGGGTTACAAGGCCCAGTACACCGATAAACTCATCTTT. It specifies CAFKAAPPARNPTTGGYKAQYTDKLIF.